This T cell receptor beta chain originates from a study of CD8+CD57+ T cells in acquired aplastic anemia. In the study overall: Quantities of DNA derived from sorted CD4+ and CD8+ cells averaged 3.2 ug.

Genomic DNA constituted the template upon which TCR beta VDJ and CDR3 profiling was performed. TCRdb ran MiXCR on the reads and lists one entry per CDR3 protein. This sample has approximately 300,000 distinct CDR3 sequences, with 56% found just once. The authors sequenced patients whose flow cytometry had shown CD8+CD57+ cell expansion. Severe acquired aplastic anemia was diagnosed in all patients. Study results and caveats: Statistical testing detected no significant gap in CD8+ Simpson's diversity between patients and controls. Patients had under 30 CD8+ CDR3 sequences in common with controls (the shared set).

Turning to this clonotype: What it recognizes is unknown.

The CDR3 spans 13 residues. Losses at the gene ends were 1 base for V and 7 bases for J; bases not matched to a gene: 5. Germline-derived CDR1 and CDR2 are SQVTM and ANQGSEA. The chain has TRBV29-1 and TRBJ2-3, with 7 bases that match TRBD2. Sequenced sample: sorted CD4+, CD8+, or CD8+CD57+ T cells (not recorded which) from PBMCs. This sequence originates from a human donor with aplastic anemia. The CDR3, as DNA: TGCAGCGTTGAAGGAGGGAGGGGATATACGCAGTATTTT. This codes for CSVEGGRGYTQYF.